This T cell receptor (beta chain) was recovered during a study of Tregs in tolerant kidney transplant recipients. The CDR3 is made up of 13 amino acids. Trimming at V came to 9 bases and at J to 5 bases, leaving 9 bases not matched to a gene. Germline lookup yields CDR1 SNHLY and CDR2 FYNNEI. Sequencing used immunoSEQ multiplex PCR; TCRdb keeps in-frame clones, though not all of them. The listing records under 55,000 clones. Concerning this clone itself: The target antigen is unknown. The CDR3 end falls 3 residues outside the read, so it is completed with the germline J gene.

Notes on the study in general: Few patients were studied, so findings need validation in larger groups. Some patients' samples used different primers over time, so nucleotide sequences weren't comparable.

The chain combines TRBV2 with TRBJ2-5; 7 bases fit TRBD1. This receptor was identified in a human donor who received a combined kidney and bone marrow transplant. The specimen was CD4+ T cells from blood, collected before the transplant. Partial CDR3 DNA: TGTGCCAGTCGCCGGACAGGCGAGGAGACC. Translating gives CASRRTGEET. The complete CDR3 sequence is CASRRTGEETQYF.